One and the same sample provided the 12 T cell receptor beta chains below, sequenced in a study of blood T cell repertoires in COVID-19. Assay: immunoSEQ multiplex PCR; the TCRdb copy retains only in-frame clones and omits some. Among 200,000 to 250,000 clones, roughly 80% were seen once, and the ten largest hold 18%. Sequencing used peripheral blood. Every receptor here comes from a woman of 80 years or more with active or convalescent COVID-19.

The chain is built from TRBV4-1 and TRBJ1-1; 8 positions match TRBD1. V trimming: 1 base; J trimming: 4 bases; junction bases outside the gene matches: 5. The V gene's germline CDR1 is MGHRA and CDR2 YSYEKL. The CDR3 runs 15 residues. The CDR3 here is CASSQVGTGRTEAFF. The CDR3 DNA reads TGCGCCAGCAGCCAAGTAGGGACAGGACGCACTGAAGCTTTCTTT.

This rearrangement joins TRBV19 to TRBJ1-1; the D gene is possibly TRBD1 (5 bases). V was pared by 8 bases and J by 4 bases, with 17 bases between. Germline V gene lookup returns CDR1 LNHDA and CDR2 SQIVND (reference sequence). There are 14 residues in the CDR3. This chain's CDR3 is CASHKGRQFTEAFF. CDR3 in DNA: TGTGCCAGTCATAAGGGTCGACAGTTCACTGAAGCTTTCTTT.

The chain is built from TRBV12-5 and TRBJ2-7; the match to TRBD2 covers 7 bases. This CDR3 comprises 16 residues. Germline-derived CDR1 and CDR2 are LGHNT and FRNRAP. The J segment lost 5 bases and the V segment lost 0 bases, leaving 10 bases of the junction unmatched. CDR3 sequence: CASGLVLRAGVHEQYF. Here the CDR3 DNA reads TGTGCTAGTGGTTTGGTACTTAGGGCGGGAGTACACGAGCAGTACTTC.

V is TRBV2 and J is TRBJ2-1, with TRBD1 identical over 10 bases. The CDR3 loop spans 15 amino acids. Trimming took 7 bases from V and 7 from J; bases not matched to a gene: 10. Germline lookup yields CDR1 SNHLY and CDR2 FYNNEI. The chain's CDR3 is CASKSEGQGRNEQFF. The CDR3 region has the DNA TGTGCCAGCAAATCAGAGGGACAGGGGAGGAATGAGCAGTTCTTC.

This clone turned up a few times. The chain recombines TRBV5-4 with TRBJ1-6; TRBD1 might be the D (5 bases). V gave up 4 bases and J gave up 7 bases, with 15 bases separating them. Per germline, CDR1 SGHNT and CDR2 YYREEE (reference sequence). The length of the CDR3 is 15 residues. The CDR3 sequence is CASSPTGGANSPLHF. The DNA for the CDR3 is TGTGCCAGCAGCCCCACGGGGGGTGCGAATTCACCCCTCCACTTT.

This sequence joins TRBV25-1 and TRBJ2-3; perhaps TRBD2 as D (7 bases). The CDR3 consists of 14 residues. V lost 7 bases, J lost 4 bases, and 15 bases lay in between. Germline V gives CDR1 MGHDK, CDR2 SYGVNS. CDR3 sequence reads: CASNWGGGADTQYF. The CDR3 bases are TGTGCCAGCAATTGGGGCGGGGGCGCAGATACGCAGTATTTT.

This rearrangement joins TRBV30 to TRBJ2-1, with 9 nucleotides matching TRBD2. The germline CDR1 and CDR2 sequences are GTSNPN and SVGIG (reference sequence). The V segment lost 2 bases and the J segment 8 bases; nucleotides outside the gene matches: 13. The CDR3 covers 16 residues. CDR3 sequence reads: CAWSRGGAGGQYEQFF. The CDR3 nucleotides are TGTGCCTGGAGTAGAGGAGGAGCGGGAGGTCAGTATGAGCAGTTCTTC.

The V and J genes are TRBV11-2 and TRBJ2-1; 8 positions match TRBD2. The V gene's germline CDR1 is SGHAT and CDR2 FQNNGV. CDR3 length: 13 amino acids. The ends lost 5 bases at V and 12 bases at J; junction bases unmatched: 9. For the CDR3, the DNA is TGTGCCAGCAGCGTAGCGGGACACCTCAGGCAGTTCTTC. This sequence encodes CASSVAGHLRQFF.

This clone was detected once. The chain links TRBV18 to TRBJ1-4; 12 nucleotides match TRBD1. Trimming at V came to 6 bases and at J to 7 bases, leaving 6 bases not matched to a gene. Germline lookup yields CDR1 KGHSH and CDR2 LQKENI. The CDR3 runs 15 residues. The CDR3 loop reads CASSAGQGAPEKLFF. CDR3 nucleotide sequence: TGTGCCAGCTCGGCGGGACAGGGGGCTCCTGAAAAACTGTTTTTT.

The genes are TRBV6-5 and TRBJ1-1, with unresolved D. The CDR3 length is 15 residues. Trimming left V 10 bases short and J 2 bases short, with 20 bases between. Germline V gives CDR1 MNHEY, CDR2 SVGAGI. CDR3 sequence (DNA): TGTGCCACCCAAGCGGGCCTCAATACCAACACTGAAGCTTTCTTT. Translation: CATQAGLNTNTEAFF.

At least ten counts were recorded for this clone. CDR3 in DNA: TGTGCCAGCAGCCTCCACCTAAGGGGGTCGAATTCACCCCTCCACTTT. This sequence encodes CASSLHLRGSNSPLHF. The rearrangement links TRBV3-1 (or the pseudogene TRBV3-2) to TRBJ1-6, with a possible D match to TRBD1 (6 bases). Trimming took off 4 bases at V and 7 bases at J, with 17 bases between the two ends. Germline lookup yields CDR1 LGHDT and CDR2 YNNKEL (reference sequence). This CDR3 has 16 amino acids.

The chain combines TRBV20-1 with TRBJ2-7; 9 bases fit TRBD2. CDR3 length equals 14 residues. Trimming removed 3 bases from V and 1 base from J; junction bases left unmatched: 4. Per the germline V gene, CDR1 is DFQATT and CDR2 is SNEGSKA (reference sequence). CDR3 loop: CSASGLATSYEQYF. CDR3 nucleotides: TGCAGTGCTAGTGGACTAGCGACTTCCTACGAGCAGTACTTC.